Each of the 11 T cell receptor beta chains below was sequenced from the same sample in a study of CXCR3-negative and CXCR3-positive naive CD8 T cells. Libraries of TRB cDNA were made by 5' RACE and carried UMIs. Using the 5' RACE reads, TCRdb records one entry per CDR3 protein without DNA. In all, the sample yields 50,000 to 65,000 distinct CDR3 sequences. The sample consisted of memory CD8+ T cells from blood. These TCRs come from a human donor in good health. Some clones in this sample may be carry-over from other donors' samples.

The CDR3 sequence: CASSYQGSQETQYF. This chain joins TRBV5-1 and TRBJ2-5; TCRdb proposes TRBD1, but this gene call is untestable without DNA. The CDR3 extends over 14 amino acids. Germline V gene sequence: CDR1 SGHRS, CDR2 YFSETQ.

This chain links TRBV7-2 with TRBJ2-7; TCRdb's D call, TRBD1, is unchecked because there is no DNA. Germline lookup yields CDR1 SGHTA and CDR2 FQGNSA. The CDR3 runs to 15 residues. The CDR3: CASSRGVKNSYEQYF.

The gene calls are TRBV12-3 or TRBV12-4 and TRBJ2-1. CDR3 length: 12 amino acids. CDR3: CASSLLGFEQFF.

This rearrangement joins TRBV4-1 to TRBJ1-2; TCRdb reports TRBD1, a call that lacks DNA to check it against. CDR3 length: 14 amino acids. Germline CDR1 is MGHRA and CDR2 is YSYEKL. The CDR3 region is CASSQDPHKVGYTF.

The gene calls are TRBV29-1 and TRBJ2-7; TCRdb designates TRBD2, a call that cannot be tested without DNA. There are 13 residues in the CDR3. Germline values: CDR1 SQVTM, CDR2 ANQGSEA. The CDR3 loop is CSVGTSGGYEQYF.

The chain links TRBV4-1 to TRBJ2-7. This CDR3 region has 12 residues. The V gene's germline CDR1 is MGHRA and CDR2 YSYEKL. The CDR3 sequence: CASSQGVGEQYF.

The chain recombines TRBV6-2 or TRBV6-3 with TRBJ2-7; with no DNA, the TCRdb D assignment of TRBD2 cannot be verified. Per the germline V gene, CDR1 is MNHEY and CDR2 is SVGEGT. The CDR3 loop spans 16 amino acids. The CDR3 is CASSYSVGLAVYEQYF.

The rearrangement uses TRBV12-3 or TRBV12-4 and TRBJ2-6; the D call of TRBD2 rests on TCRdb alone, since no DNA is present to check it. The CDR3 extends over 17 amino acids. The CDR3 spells CASSFPMDYSGANVLTF.

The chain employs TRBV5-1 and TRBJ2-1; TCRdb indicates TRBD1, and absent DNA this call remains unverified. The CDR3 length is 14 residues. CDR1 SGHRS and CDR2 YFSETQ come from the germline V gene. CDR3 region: CASSTGTEVQEQFF.

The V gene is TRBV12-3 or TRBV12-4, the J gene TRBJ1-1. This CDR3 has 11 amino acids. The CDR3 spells CASTMGSVAFF.

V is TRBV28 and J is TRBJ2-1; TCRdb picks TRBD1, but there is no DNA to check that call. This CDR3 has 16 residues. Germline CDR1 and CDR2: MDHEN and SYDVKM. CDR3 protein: CASSSGTGPSYNEQFF.